These 31 T cell receptor beta chains were all obtained from the same sample, sequenced in a study of somatic mutations in cytotoxic T cells in rheumatoid arthritis. Here immunoSEQ multiplex PCR was the method, and the copy in TCRdb shows in-frame clones only, minus some. Of 25,000 to 30,000 clones in the sample, roughly 82% were seen once. The specimen was CD8+ T cells sorted from blood. All receptors come from a man between 50 and 59 years old in good health.

This clone showed up just a few times. V is TRBV19 and J is TRBJ2-7; 8 bases map to TRBD2. This CDR3 contains 14 residues. From germline, CDR1 is LNHDA and CDR2 SQIVND (reference sequence). Germline trimming cut 5 bases from V and 1 base from J; bases unmatched to any gene: 4. CDR3 protein: CASSPGLASYEQYF. CDR3 in DNA: TGTGCCAGTAGTCCCGGACTAGCTTCCTACGAGCAGTACTTC.

The chain has TRBV9 and TRBJ2-2, with D uncertain. The germline V gene has CDR1 SGDLS and CDR2 YYNGEE. The V gene lost 0 bases and the J gene lost 6 bases, with 9 bases spanning the gap. This CDR3 has 14 residues. The CDR3 protein is CASSVELGSGELFF. CDR3 sequence (DNA): TGTGCCAGCAGCGTAGAGTTAGGGTCCGGGGAGCTGTTTTTT.

This chain links TRBV21-1 with TRBJ2-6; whether TRBD1, the table's D call, matches the DNA was not checked. TRBV21-1 is designated a pseudogene. The CDR3 length is 20 residues. CDR3 loop: CASSSPLYREWRSGANVLTF. The CDR3 coding sequence is TGTGCCAGCAGCAGTCCCCTATACAGGGAGTGGAGGTCTGGGGCCAACGTCCTGACTTTC.

This chain links TRBV11-2 with TRBJ2-1; 9 bases are a match to TRBD2. Germline V CDR1 and CDR2: SGHAT, FQNNGV. The trim removed 5 bases at V and 12 bases at J, leaving 8 bases unmatched. CDR3 length equals 13 residues. The CDR3 DNA reads TGTGCCAGCAGCCCCCCGGGACTAGCTAGGCAGTTCTTC. Protein sequence: CASSPPGLARQFF.

This chain uses TRBV9 with TRBJ1-1; tentatively, D is TRBD1 (5 bases). This CDR3 region has 13 residues. Per the germline V gene, CDR1 is SGDLS and CDR2 is YYNGEE. The V and J ends lost 1 base and 3 bases respectively, with 7 bases between them. The CDR3, as DNA: TGTGCCAGCAGCGTACAGGGACACACTGAAGCTTTCTTT. It translates to CASSVQGHTEAFF.

The chain carries TRBV6-1 and TRBJ1-3, with 7 positions matching TRBD1. From germline, CDR1 is MNHNS and CDR2 SASEGT. V lost 4 bases to trimming and J lost 2 bases; unmatched junction nucleotides: 5. The CDR3 sequence is 15 residues long. CDR3 sequence (DNA): TGTGCCAGCAGTGTGTTGACAGGGCCTGGAAACACCATATATTTT. It is translated as CASSVLTGPGNTIYF.

J is TRBJ2-3 and V is TRBV30, with D possibly being TRBD1 (5 bases). This CDR3 has 17 residues. Trimming took off 0 bases at V and 0 bases at J, with 16 bases between the two ends. Germline V gene data show CDR1 as GTSNPN and CDR2 as SVGIG (reference sequence). In DNA form, the CDR3 reads TGTGCCTGGAGTGTAAAGCTGTTGACAGCTAGCACAGATACGCAGTATTTT. It codes for CAWSVKLLTASTDTQYF.

This clone was picked up one time. V is TRBV5-5 and J is TRBJ2-7; 10 bases agree with TRBD2. This CDR3 is 16 amino acids long. V was clipped by 4 bases and J by 2 bases; unmatched bases: 9. Germline values: CDR1 SGHKS, CDR2 YYEKEE (reference sequence). CDR3 in amino acids: CASSPYTSGNAYEQYF. In nucleotides, the CDR3 is TGTGCCAGCAGCCCCTATACTAGCGGGAATGCCTACGAGCAGTACTTC.

The chain uses TRBV4-1 and TRBJ2-5, with unresolved D. The CDR3 spans 13 residues. CDR1 is MGHRA, CDR2 YSYEKL, per germline. V was shortened by 0 bases and J by 6 bases, with 8 bases between the two germline ends. Here the CDR3 DNA reads TGCGCCAGCAGCCAAGAGATCTTCAAGACCCAGTACTTC. Amino acid sequence: CASSQEIFKTQYF.

The chain employs TRBV7-9 and TRBJ2-1, with 10 positions matching TRBD1. The trim removed 4 bases at V and 7 bases at J, leaving 4 bases unmatched. CDR1 is SEHNR, CDR2 FQNEAQ, per germline (reference sequence). There are 14 residues in the CDR3. In DNA, the CDR3 is TGTGCCAGCAGCTCCCCGGACAGGGGGAATGAGCAGTTCTTC. Translating gives CASSSPDRGNEQFF.

The gene calls are TRBV30 and TRBJ2-2; TRBD1 aligns across 9 bases. Trimming cost V 4 bases and J 3 bases; bases outside gene matches: 6. Germline lookup yields CDR1 GTSNPN and CDR2 SVGIG (reference sequence). There are 15 residues in the CDR3. The chain's CDR3 is CAWKGQGGDTGELFF. As DNA, the CDR3 is TGTGCCTGGAAGGGACAGGGTGGAGACACCGGGGAGCTGTTTTTT.

The rearrangement uses TRBV6-1 and TRBJ2-7; 7 bases align to TRBD1. Trimming at V came to 3 bases and at J to 1 base, leaving 3 bases not matched to a gene. Germline V gene data show CDR1 as MNHNS and CDR2 as SASEGT. This CDR3 is 14 amino acids long. The CDR3 DNA is TGTGCCAGCAGTGATCCGGGACAGTCCTACGAGCAGTACTTC. Its translation: CASSDPGQSYEQYF.

V and J are TRBV7-9 and TRBJ2-7; 11 nucleotides line up with TRBD2. V gave up 6 bases and J gave up 4 bases; unmatched junction bases: 8. This CDR3 is built from 15 residues. Germline CDR1 is SEHNR and CDR2 is FQNEAQ (reference sequence). In DNA form, the CDR3 reads TGTGCCAGCAGTTATTCCGGGACTAGCGGTTACGAGCAGTACTTC. Protein sequence: CASSYSGTSGYEQYF.

The CDR3 sequence: CASTLGTGELFF. CDR3 in DNA: TGTGCCAGCACATTGGGCACCGGGGAGCTGTTTTTT. The V call is TRBV7-9, the J call TRBJ2-2; unclear D gene. The CDR3 contains 12 residues. Trimming removed 7 bases at V and 4 bases at J, with 7 bases between. Germline V gives CDR1 SEHNR, CDR2 FQNEAQ (reference sequence).

The CDR3 nucleotides are TGTGCCAGCAGCCACTATTATGAGCAGTTCTTC. It codes for CASSHYYEQFF. The chain couples TRBV5-6 to TRBJ2-1, with D uncertain. Trimming pared 4 bases from V and 8 bases from J, leaving 7 bases between. Germline V gene lookup returns CDR1 SGHDT and CDR2 YYEEEE. The CDR3 has 11 residues.

This clone was recorded only once. CDR3 sequence reads: CASSPTSGVTDTQYF. CDR3 sequence (DNA): TGCGCCAGCAGCCCGACTAGCGGGGTAACAGATACGCAGTATTTT. The V gene is TRBV4-1, the J gene TRBJ2-3; 11 bases match TRBD2. Per the germline V gene, CDR1 is MGHRA and CDR2 is YSYEKL. The CDR3 consists of 15 residues. Trimming took 4 bases from V and 3 from J; bases not matched to a gene: 3.

The V call is TRBV9, the J call TRBJ2-1; D possibly corresponds to TRBD2 (6 bases). Between the trimmed V and J ends, which lost 4 bases and 0 bases, there was a span of 14 bases. The V gene's germline CDR1 is SGDLS and CDR2 YYNGEE. The CDR3 length is 16 residues. The DNA for the CDR3 is TGTGCCAGCAGCAAACCTTCGGGAGACTCCTACAATGAGCAGTTCTTC. Its translation: CASSKPSGDSYNEQFF.

The chain carries TRBV7-6 and TRBJ2-2; 11 bases are a match to TRBD2. Germline CDR1 SGHVS, CDR2 FNYEAQ. Losses at the gene ends were 5 bases for V and 0 bases for J; bases not matched to a gene: 8. The CDR3 is made up of 18 amino acids. CDR3 sequence reads: CASSVTSGSPSNTGELFF. As DNA, the CDR3 is TGTGCCAGCAGCGTTACTAGCGGGAGCCCCTCGAACACCGGGGAGCTGTTTTTT.

This chain connects TRBV4-1 to TRBJ2-1, with D possibly being TRBD2 (5 bases). The CDR3 length is 15 residues. Trimming shortened V by 0 bases and J by 5 bases, and 11 bases separated the two germline ends. Germline CDR1 MGHRA, CDR2 YSYEKL. CDR3 residues: CASSQDQDSNNEQFF. The CDR3 DNA is TGCGCCAGCAGCCAAGATCAGGACTCGAACAATGAGCAGTTCTTC.

The chain couples TRBV6-5 to TRBJ1-1; 7 positions match TRBD1. Losses at the gene ends were 6 bases for V and 6 bases for J; bases not matched to a gene: 10. The CDR3 has 14 residues. Germline values: CDR1 MNHEY, CDR2 SVGAGI. As DNA, the CDR3 is TGTGCCAGCAGGGAGGAGGGGGCGCGTGCTGAAGCTTTCTTT. Protein product: CASREEGARAEAFF.

This chain links TRBV5-5 with TRBJ1-4, with TRBD1 matching 7 bases. CDR1 and CDR2 from the germline V gene are SGHKS and YYEKEE (reference sequence). The CDR3 has 15 residues. V shed 1 base and J 7 bases; nucleotides not matched to a gene: 7. The DNA for the CDR3 is TGTGCCAGCAGCTTGACACGAGCAGGGGGTGAAAAACTGTTTTTT. Translation gives CASSLTRAGGEKLFF.

This clone was observed a single time. At one boundary the junction diverges from the germline segment, which might be a read error. The CDR3 sequence: CANSEGSGEADTQYF. The CDR3 coding sequence is TGTGCCAACAGTGAGGGGTCGGGAGAGGCAGATACGCAGTATTTT. The rearrangement joins TRBV10-3 to TRBJ2-3; D is possibly TRBD2 (6 bases). Germline V gene data show CDR1 as ENHRY and CDR2 as SYGVKD. This CDR3 is 15 amino acids long.

The chain couples TRBV4-1 to TRBJ1-2, with TRBD1 matching 7 bases. The CDR3 runs 16 residues. With V trimmed by 1 base and J by 2 bases, 7 bases remained unmatched. From germline, CDR1 is MGHRA and CDR2 YSYEKL. The CDR3 is CASSQAFGTVNYGYTF. In DNA form, the CDR3 reads TGCGCCAGCAGCCAAGCCTTCGGGACAGTGAACTATGGCTACACCTTC.

In DNA, the CDR3 is TGTGCCAGCAGCCAGGTGGACAACAATCAGCCCCAGCATTTT. It translates to CASSQVDNNQPQHF. The V call is TRBV4-2, the J call TRBJ1-5; maybe TRBD1 (5 bases). From germline, CDR1 is LGHNA and CDR2 YNFKEQ. This CDR3 is built from 14 residues. Trimming cost V 3 bases and J 3 bases, with 9 bases left between them.

This clone has more than one count but fewer than ten. The J gene is TRBJ1-1, the V gene TRBV7-9; unclear D gene. The CDR3 has 14 amino acids. From germline, CDR1 is SEHNR and CDR2 FQNEAQ (reference sequence). The V and J ends lost 3 bases and 2 bases respectively, with 10 bases between them. This chain's CDR3 is CASSFIEANTEAFF. CDR3 in DNA: TGTGCCAGCAGCTTCATAGAGGCCAACACTGAAGCTTTCTTT.

The chain carries TRBV10-3 and TRBJ2-1; D not resolved. Deletions cut 7 bases from V and 5 bases from J, with 18 bases between. Germline lookup yields CDR1 ENHRY and CDR2 SYGVKD. CDR3 size: 15 residues. The CDR3 protein is CAITTALDRDNEQFF. The CDR3, as DNA: TGTGCCATCACCACCGCCCTAGACCGTGACAATGAGCAGTTCTTC.

This clone was observed a single time. The V gene is TRBV29-1, the J gene TRBJ2-1; the match to TRBD2 covers 10 bases. The germline V gene has CDR1 SQVTM and CDR2 ANQGSEA. Germline trimming cut 7 bases from V and 2 bases from J; bases unmatched to any gene: 5. This CDR3 spans 14 amino acids. For the CDR3, the DNA is TGCAGCGCTCAAGCGGGGGGGGCCTACAATGAGCAGTTCTTC. Translating it yields CSAQAGGAYNEQFF.

The V gene is TRBV19, the J gene TRBJ2-7, with D uncertain. CDR1 and CDR2 (germline): LNHDA, SQIVND (reference sequence). The CDR3 has 14 amino acids. V gave up 3 bases and J gave up 3 bases, with 12 bases separating them. This chain's CDR3 is CASSIQSDHYEQYF. CDR3 nucleotides: TGTGCCAGTAGTATTCAGTCGGACCACTACGAGCAGTACTTC.

The rearrangement uses TRBV19 and TRBJ2-7; D ambiguous. The CDR3 loop spans 15 amino acids. Germline CDR1 LNHDA, CDR2 SQIVND (reference sequence). V lost 3 bases and J lost 1, with 13 bases in between. The CDR3 sequence is CASSIGDGGSYEQYF. The CDR3 DNA sequence: TGTGCCAGTAGTATCGGTGACGGTGGATCCTACGAGCAGTACTTC.

This chain joins TRBV6-1 and TRBJ2-7; maybe TRBD1 (5 bases). Per germline, CDR1 MNHNS and CDR2 SASEGT. Trimming took 1 base from V and 2 from J, leaving 18 bases between them. The CDR3 spans 17 residues. CDR3 in DNA: TGTGCCAGCAGTGAAGATGGTATGGCAGGGTACGCCTACGAGCAGTACTTC. Translating gives CASSEDGMAGYAYEQYF.

The V call is TRBV27, the J call TRBJ2-7, with TRBD1 matching 7 bases. Trimming cost V 6 bases and J 3 bases; bases outside gene matches: 5. Germline V lookup: CDR1 MNHEY, CDR2 SMNVEV (reference sequence). The CDR3 loop spans 13 amino acids. As DNA, the CDR3 is TGTGCCAGCAGGAGGGACAGCGACTACGAGCAGTACTTC. This translates into CASRRDSDYEQYF.